Listed below are T cell receptor beta chains from one sample, sequenced in a study of blood T cell repertoires in COVID-19. Sequencing was performed with immunoSEQ multiplex PCR; in TCRdb, only in-frame clones are kept and a portion is missing. The sample consists of about 320,000 clones, less than 85% of them appearing once. The sample comprised PBMCs or T cells enriched from blood (not recorded which). These receptor sequences come from a woman between 25 and 40 years old who had been exposed to COVID-19. The CDR3 runs from the conserved cysteine through the conserved F or W. D genes are given only for firm matches. For some rows the clone size is stated as once, few or many, or as a class when expanded; others skip it.

TRBV6-2/TRBV6-3	TRBJ1-4	NA	NA	TGTGCCAGCAGTTCCATCAGGGCGGCGGCTAATGAAAAACTGTTTTTT	CASSSIRAAANEKLFF
TRBV7-2	TRBJ1-6	NA	NA	TGTGCCAGCAGCGACCCAGGCACCTATAATTCACCCCTCCACTTT	CASSDPGTYNSPLHF
TRBV4-3	TRBJ1-4	once	NA	TGCGCCAGCAGCCAATTTGGGGACTTGGAAGAAAAACTGTTTTTT	CASSQFGDLEEKLFF
TRBV6-1	TRBJ1-5	NA	NA	TGTGCCAGCAGTGATAAGGTCACAGGGACGGGTCAGCCCCAGCATTTT	CASSDKVTGTGQPQHF
TRBV7-8	TRBJ1-5	NA	NA	TGTGCCAGCAGCTTGCGGGATCAGCCCCAGCATTTT	CASSLRDQPQHF
TRBV7-9	TRBJ2-1	once	NA	TGTGCCAGCAGCCCTCAGGATTATGAGCAGTTCTTC	CASSPQDYEQFF
TRBV5-1	TRBJ2-1	NA	TRBD2	TGCGCCAGCAGCTCAGCGGGAGGAACAAATGAGCAGTTCTTC	CASSSAGGTNEQFF
TRBV7-6	TRBJ2-1	NA	NA	TGTGCCAGCAGCTTAGCCCCCCCCGGTGAGCAGTTCTTC	CASSLAPPGEQFF
TRBV6-4	TRBJ2-4	NA	TRBD2	TGTGCCAGCAGTGTCGGGACTAGCGGCAGCTGTCCCAAAAACATTCAGTACTTC	CASSVGTSGSCPKNIQYF
TRBV30	TRBJ1-1	NA	NA	TGTGCCTGGAGTCGGGGAGGGGGAGTCACTGAAGCTTTCTTT	CAWSRGGGVTEAFF
TRBV5-4	TRBJ1-2	NA	NA	TGTGCCAGCAGCTGGAGCGACAGTACTCTCGACTATGGCTACACCTTC	CASSWSDSTLDYGYTF
TRBV13	TRBJ2-1	NA	NA	TGTGCCAGCAGCTTAAGGGTAGCGGGACAGAGCTCCTACAATGAGCAGTTCTTC	CASSLRVAGQSSYNEQFF
TRBV6-5	TRBJ1-6	NA	TRBD1	TGTGCCAGCACCTCGACAGGGGCAGATAATTCACCCCTCCACTTT	CASTSTGADNSPLHF